The 9 T cell receptor beta chains listed next were all sequenced from one sample in a study of blood T cells in healthy people across ages. Together with a sample-barcoded 5' primer, a J-beta primer mix was included in a second PCR lasting about 6 to 11 cycles. TCRdb analysed the 5' RACE reads with MiXCR anew, one entry per CDR3 protein. This table has over 950,000 distinct CDR3 sequences, around two fifths appearing once. Input material: blood. The source of these receptors is a man aged 18 to 29 in good health.

V gene TRBV20-1 combines with J gene TRBJ2-1; D may match TRBD1 or TRBD2 (7 bases each). The DNA end is a closer match to TRBJ2-7, so the J assignment may be wrong. This CDR3 has 19 amino acids. Germline-derived CDR1 and CDR2 are DFQATT and SNEGSKA (reference sequence). The CDR3 sequence is CSAKGAASGATLSYNEQYF. CDR3 sequence (DNA): TGCAGTGCGAAGGGGGCGGCTAGCGGTGCCACCCTCTCCTACAATGAGCAGTACTTC.

This clonotype was seen repeatedly, ten times or more. The chain combines TRBV20-1 with TRBJ2-1; 8 bases fit TRBD1. V gave up 3 bases and J gave up 5 bases; unmatched junction bases: 9. The CDR3 loop spans 15 amino acids. Germline V gives CDR1 DFQATT, CDR2 SNEGSKA (reference sequence). CDR3 in amino acids: CSASKPGQDHNEQFF. The CDR3 DNA sequence: TGCAGTGCTAGTAAGCCGGGACAGGACCACAATGAGCAGTTCTTC.

The chain recombines TRBV4-2 with TRBJ2-7; D remains unclear. V was cut by 0 bases and J by 1 base, with 7 bases left in between. Germline V lookup: CDR1 LGHNA, CDR2 YNFKEQ. The CDR3 loop spans 14 amino acids. CDR3 sequence: CASSQDVPSYEQYF. The CDR3 nucleotides are TGTGCCAGCAGCCAAGATGTTCCATCCTACGAGCAGTACTTC.

CDR3 amino acids: CAIRGGASPNYGYTF. The CDR3 DNA is TGTGCCATCAGGGGAGGGGCCAGTCCTAACTATGGCTACACCTTC. V is TRBV10-3 and J is TRBJ1-2; a weak D match, TRBD1 (5 bases). V was trimmed by 6 bases and J by 0 bases, leaving 14 bases between them. CDR1 is ENHRY and CDR2 is SYGVKD in the germline V gene. The CDR3 covers 15 residues.

The chain is built from TRBV5-1 and TRBJ2-3; D is perhaps TRBD1 or TRBD2 (5 bases each). There are 15 residues in the CDR3. V gave up 0 bases and J gave up 1 base, with 9 bases separating them. The germline CDR1 and CDR2 sequences are SGHRS and YFSETQ. CDR3 sequence reads: CASSLDWDGTDTQYF. The CDR3 DNA is TGCGCCAGCAGCTTGGATTGGGACGGCACAGATACGCAGTATTTT.

This clonotype occurred a few times. This chain joins TRBV10-3 and TRBJ1-5; D gene unclear. Germline CDR1 and CDR2: ENHRY and SYGVKD. The CDR3 runs to 14 residues. Between the trimmed V and J ends, which lost 3 bases and 0 bases, there was a span of 6 bases. The CDR3 spells CAISDGNSNQPQHF. The CDR3 DNA follows: TGTGCCATCAGTGATGGGAATAGCAATCAGCCCCAGCATTTT.

This rearrangement joins TRBV2 to TRBJ2-7; no reliable D call. The CDR3 length is 12 residues. Germline values: CDR1 SNHLY, CDR2 FYNNEI. V was shortened by 8 bases and J by 0 bases, with 8 bases between the two germline ends. CDR3 bases: TGTGCCAGCCCACGATGCTCCTACGAGCAGTACTTC. Its translation is CASPRCSYEQYF.

This clonotype has a count of ten or more. This chain links TRBV3-1 with TRBJ2-3, with D uncertain. The ends were cut back, 1 base at V and 11 bases at J, with 10 bases in the middle. Germline CDR1 and CDR2: LGHDT and YNNKEL (reference sequence). The CDR3 consists of 12 residues. In DNA, the CDR3 is TGTGCCAGCAGCCAAGTCACAGTGGTGCAGTATTTT. It is translated as CASSQVTVVQYF.

As to this clonotype: Mismatch with germline at one junction end may stem from a read error. The chain is built from TRBV7-7 and TRBJ2-7, with TRBD1 identical over 8 bases. This CDR3 contains 16 residues. Per the germline V gene, CDR1 is SSHAT and CDR2 is FNYEAQ (reference sequence). CDR3 loop: CASSPAGGRINNEQYF. Written as DNA, the CDR3 is TGTGCTAGCAGCCCCGCAGGGGGCAGGATTAACAATGAGCAGTACTTC.